These T cell receptor beta chains were read from a single sample in a study of low-dose radiotherapy and immunotherapy resistance in tumors. TCRdb ran MiXCR on the reads and lists one entry per CDR3 protein. Of about 64,000 distinct CDR3 sequences listed, around 27% are singletons. The sample was PBMCs, taken before treatment. These receptors were collected from a male donor with rectosigmoid adenocarcinoma. The CDR3 runs from the conserved cysteine through the conserved F or W. The order of the fields is V gene, J gene, clone size, D gene, CDR3 DNA, CDR3 protein. The D gene is left open where the match is weak. Part of the rows lack a size; the others show once, few, many or a class for expanded clones.

v_gene: TRBV6-6
j_gene: TRBJ2-2
abundance: -
d_gene: -
CDR3nt: -
CDR3aa: CASSDSGRANTGELFFFFF

v_gene: TRBV27
j_gene: TRBJ2-1
abundance: many
d_gene: -
CDR3nt: TGTGCCAGCAGTGTAGGACTGAGTGGCCTTTTCTCCTACAATGAGCAGTTCTTC
CDR3aa: CASSVGLSGLFSYNEQFF

v_gene: TRBV18
j_gene: TRBJ1-4
abundance: -
d_gene: -
CDR3nt: TGTGCCAGCTCATCAGGGTACGGGAATGAAAAACTGTTTTTT
CDR3aa: CASSSGYGNEKLFF

v_gene: TRBV5-6
j_gene: TRBJ2-1
abundance: many
d_gene: -
CDR3nt: TGTGCCAGCAGCTTGGGGCAGGGTAGGAAAAATGAGCAGTTCTTC
CDR3aa: CASSLGQGRKNEQFF

v_gene: TRBV4-1
j_gene: TRBJ2-7
abundance: many
d_gene: -
CDR3nt: TGCGCCAGCAGCCAAGGGGAACGGAAGGACGAGCAGTACTTC
CDR3aa: CASSQGERKDEQYF

v_gene: TRBV11-2
j_gene: TRBJ2-1
abundance: few
d_gene: TRBD2
CDR3nt: TGTGCCAGCAGCCTGGATAGCGGGCCCTACAATGAGCAGTTCTTC
CDR3aa: CASSLDSGPYNEQFF

v_gene: TRBV19
j_gene: TRBJ2-4
abundance: many
d_gene: TRBD1
CDR3nt: TGTGCCAGTAGACAGGGGGGCGAGGGAAACATTCAGTACTTC
CDR3aa: CASRQGGEGNIQYF

v_gene: TRBV12-3/TRBV12-4
j_gene: TRBJ2-1
abundance: -
d_gene: -
CDR3nt: TGTGCCAGCAGTTTAGTCGATCCCTACAATGAGCAGTTCTTC
CDR3aa: CASSLVDPYNEQFF

v_gene: TRBV2
j_gene: TRBJ1-5
abundance: few
d_gene: -
CDR3nt: TGTGCCAGCACCCGGGGAGGCAATCAGCCCCAGCATTTT
CDR3aa: CASTRGGNQPQHF

v_gene: TRBV6-2/TRBV6-3
j_gene: TRBJ2-2
abundance: many
d_gene: -
CDR3nt: TGTGCCAGCAGGAATTCACGGGGGACCGGGGAGCTGTTTTTT
CDR3aa: CASRNSRGTGELFF

v_gene: TRBV6-1
j_gene: TRBJ1-6
abundance: many
d_gene: -
CDR3nt: TGTGCCAGCGGAATGGAGGCCGGGGGGAATTCACCCCTCCACTTT
CDR3aa: CASGMEAGGNSPLHF

v_gene: TRBV28
j_gene: TRBJ2-7
abundance: medium-sized
d_gene: TRBD2
CDR3nt: TGTGCCAGCAGTGAAACTAGCGGGATATCCTACGAGCAGTACTTC
CDR3aa: CASSETSGISYEQYF

v_gene: TRBV28
j_gene: TRBJ2-1
abundance: many
d_gene: TRBD2
CDR3nt: TGTGCCAGCAGTTTCGGGACTAGCGGGGGGTTAGATGAGCAGTTCTTC
CDR3aa: CASSFGTSGGLDEQFF

v_gene: TRBV29-1
j_gene: TRBJ2-6
abundance: many
d_gene: -
CDR3nt: TGCAGCGTTACAGGGACTGGGGCCAACGTCCTGACTTTC
CDR3aa: CSVTGTGANVLTF

v_gene: TRBV4-3
j_gene: TRBJ1-6
abundance: many
d_gene: -
CDR3nt: TGCGCCAGCAGCCAAGATCGAAAGGGAGGGAGAACGTCACCCCTCCACTTT
CDR3aa: CASSQDRKGGRTSPLHF

v_gene: TRBV28
j_gene: TRBJ2-7
abundance: many
d_gene: -
CDR3nt: TGTGCCAGCAGTTTACTCGGTGGCGGGAAGACCTACGAGCAGTACTTC
CDR3aa: CASSLLGGGKTYEQYF

v_gene: TRBV9
j_gene: TRBJ2-3
abundance: many
d_gene: -
CDR3nt: TGTGCCAGCAGCCCCCACACAGATACGCAGTATTTT
CDR3aa: CASSPHTDTQYF

v_gene: TRBV28
j_gene: TRBJ1-1
abundance: many
d_gene: -
CDR3nt: TGTGCCAGCCAGGCGGGGGGCGCGGGCACTGAAGCTTTCTTT
CDR3aa: CASQAGGAGTEAFF

v_gene: TRBV7-2
j_gene: TRBJ2-1
abundance: -
d_gene: -
CDR3nt: TGTGCCAGCAGCTTAGCACCTTCTAATGAGCAGTTCTTC
CDR3aa: CASSLAPSNEQFF

v_gene: TRBV20-1
j_gene: TRBJ2-5
abundance: many
d_gene: TRBD2
CDR3nt: TGCAGTGCTAGAGATATAGCGGGAGAGACCCAGTACTTC
CDR3aa: CSARDIAGETQYF

v_gene: TRBV27
j_gene: TRBJ2-7
abundance: many
d_gene: TRBD2
CDR3nt: TGTGCCAGCAGCCCCCCGGGGGGGGGAGGGCCTGAGCAGTACTTC
CDR3aa: CASSPPGGGGPEQYF

v_gene: TRBV7-2
j_gene: TRBJ1-4
abundance: many
d_gene: -
CDR3nt: TGTGCCAGCAGCTTAGATTTCAGGTCAGGGAGGGAAAAACTGTTTTTT
CDR3aa: CASSLDFRSGREKLFF

v_gene: TRBV10-3
j_gene: TRBJ2-7
abundance: many
d_gene: TRBD1
CDR3nt: TGTGCCATCACCGGACAGGGAGGCGAGCAGTACTTC
CDR3aa: CAITGQGGEQYF

v_gene: TRBV14
j_gene: TRBJ2-3
abundance: -
d_gene: -
CDR3nt: TGTGCCAGCAGCCAAGAGACAGATACGCAGTATTTT
CDR3aa: CASSQETDTQYF

v_gene: TRBV5-1
j_gene: TRBJ2-5
abundance: many
d_gene: TRBD1
CDR3nt: TGCGCCAGCAGCTTGGGGCGGACAGGGGGAGCCGAGACCCAGTACTTC
CDR3aa: CASSLGRTGGAETQYF

v_gene: TRBV28
j_gene: TRBJ2-7
abundance: many
d_gene: -
CDR3nt: TGTGCCAGCAAGGGGGAAAGCGCGGGGGTGGCCTACGAGCAGTACTTC
CDR3aa: CASKGESAGVAYEQYF

v_gene: TRBV6-6
j_gene: TRBJ1-4
abundance: many
d_gene: -
CDR3nt: TGTGCCAGCAGTTACCGGGACCCGAGGATCGTTGGTGAAAAACTGTTTTTT
CDR3aa: CASSYRDPRIVGEKLFF

v_gene: TRBV6-8
j_gene: TRBJ2-7
abundance: many
d_gene: -
CDR3nt: TGTGCCAGCAGCTACGGGGGTCCGTTCGACGAGCAGTACTTC
CDR3aa: CASSYGGPFDEQYF

v_gene: TRBV7-3
j_gene: TRBJ1-1
abundance: -
d_gene: -
CDR3nt: TGTGCCAGCAGCTTAACGGGGGGATACAACACTGAAGCTTTCTTT
CDR3aa: CASSLTGGYNTEAFF

v_gene: TRBV20-1
j_gene: TRBJ2-7
abundance: many
d_gene: -
CDR3nt: TGCAGTGCCAGTGAACTCGCCAAATCTTCATACGAGCAGTACTTC
CDR3aa: CSASELAKSSYEQYF

v_gene: TRBV10-3
j_gene: TRBJ2-7
abundance: -
d_gene: TRBD2
CDR3nt: TGTGCCATCAGTGAGTCTAGCGGGAGGGGATCCGAGCAGTACTTC
CDR3aa: CAISESSGRGSEQYF

v_gene: TRBV28
j_gene: TRBJ1-2
abundance: many
d_gene: TRBD1
CDR3nt: TGTGCCAGCAGTTCATCCGGGACAGGGTTCTATGGCTACACCTTC
CDR3aa: CASSSSGTGFYGYTF

v_gene: TRBV5-1
j_gene: TRBJ1-2
abundance: -
d_gene: -
CDR3nt: TGCGCCAGCAGCTCTACCTTAACAGGAGGCGGCTACACCTTC
CDR3aa: CASSSTLTGGGYTF

v_gene: TRBV20-1
j_gene: TRBJ2-7
abundance: -
d_gene: TRBD1
CDR3nt: TGCAGTTCTATACCCCGACAGGGCGCCAGCTACGAGCAGTACTTC
CDR3aa: CSSIPRQGASYEQYF

v_gene: TRBV19
j_gene: TRBJ1-4
abundance: many
d_gene: TRBD1
CDR3nt: TGTGCTCCACGCGGGACAGGGGATGAAAAACTGTTTTTT
CDR3aa: CAPRGTGDEKLFF

v_gene: TRBV5-1
j_gene: TRBJ2-2
abundance: once
d_gene: -
CDR3nt: TGCGCCAGCAGCTTAAGGCAGGCGAACACCGGGGAGCTGTTTTTT
CDR3aa: CASSLRQANTGELFF

v_gene: TRBV12-3/TRBV12-4
j_gene: TRBJ2-5
abundance: -
d_gene: -
CDR3nt: TGTGCCAGCAGTTTAGGGGATGGAGAGACCCAGTACTTC
CDR3aa: CASSLGDGETQYF

v_gene: TRBV5-3
j_gene: TRBJ1-5
abundance: many
d_gene: -
CDR3nt: TGTGCCAGAAGCTTGGCGTCCCGCAGAAATCAGCCCCAGCATTTT
CDR3aa: CARSLASRRNQPQHF

v_gene: TRBV3-1
j_gene: TRBJ2-5
abundance: many
d_gene: -
CDR3nt: TGTGCCAGCAGCCAAGACCCTGCAGGGCTGACCCAGTACTTC
CDR3aa: CASSQDPAGLTQYF

v_gene: TRBV28
j_gene: TRBJ2-2
abundance: many
d_gene: TRBD1
CDR3nt: TGTGCCAGCAGTTTACCGGGACAGGGTTTCGGGGAGCTGTTTTTT
CDR3aa: CASSLPGQGFGELFF